The 20 T cell receptor beta chains reported below all come from one sample, sequenced in a study of cytomegalovirus exposure and HLA in healthy donors. PCR involved 60 Vbeta and 13 Jbeta primers. The repertoire was sequenced with immunoSEQ multiplex PCR; TCRdb's copy has only in-frame clones and lacks some. Of approximately 110,000 clones listed, roughly 71% are singletons. The sample consisted of PBMCs. Receptors were obtained from a man aged 35-49 years in good health and CMV-seropositive.

The chain uses TRBV7-3 and TRBJ2-1; D possibly corresponds to TRBD1 (5 bases). CDR1 SGHTA and CDR2 FQGTGA come from the germline V gene. The V end lost 5 bases, the J end lost 6 bases, and 17 bases lay between the germline ends. This CDR3 is built from 15 residues. In nucleotides, the CDR3 is TGTGCCAGCAGCATAAACATGGGGCGAATCAATGAGCAGTTCTTC. Encoded protein: CASSINMGRINEQFF.

The chain combines TRBV7-9 with TRBJ1-1; a possible D gene is TRBD1 (6 bases). There are 14 residues in the CDR3. Germline V gene sequence: CDR1 SEHNR, CDR2 FQNEAQ (reference sequence). The V and J ends lost 5 bases and 0 bases respectively, with 10 bases between them. CDR3: CASSKQGLNTEAFF. The CDR3 DNA is TGTGCCAGCAGCAAACAGGGACTGAACACTGAAGCTTTCTTT.

The chain is built from TRBV29-1 and TRBJ1-5; no clear D gene. The V end lost 4 bases, the J end lost 9 bases, and 16 bases lay between the germline ends. The CDR3 totals 13 residues. Germline CDR1 and CDR2: SQVTM and ANQGSEA. The CDR3: CSVVEREGRPQHF. CDR3 DNA sequence: TGCAGCGTTGTAGAGCGAGAGGGTCGGCCCCAGCATTTT.

The gene calls are TRBV29-1 and TRBJ2-7, with 8 bases lining up with TRBD1. The germline V gene has CDR1 SQVTM and CDR2 ANQGSEA. This CDR3 spans 12 amino acids. V trimming: 5 bases; J trimming: 5 bases; junction bases outside the gene matches: 5. CDR3 coding DNA: TGCAGCGTTCCAGGGGGCCTAAACGAGCAGTACTTC. Its protein product is CSVPGGLNEQYF.

This rearrangement joins TRBV18 to TRBJ2-5, with D perhaps matching TRBD1 (6 bases). V was pared by 1 base and J by 5 bases, with 11 bases between. The germline V gene encodes CDR1 KGHSH and CDR2 LQKENI. The CDR3 runs to 14 residues. CDR3 sequence (DNA): TGTGCCAGCTCACCACAACAGGGTTTCGAGACCCAGTACTTC. Amino acids: CASSPQQGFETQYF.

This clone is a singleton in its sample. CDR3 sequence (DNA): TGCAGCGTTGAAGCCGCACACCTCGCTAGCGGGGGCTACACAGATACGCAGTATTTT. Its translation: CSVEAAHLASGGYTDTQYF. The V call is TRBV29-1, the J call TRBJ2-3; 10 bases are a match to TRBD2. The V and J ends lost 1 base and 2 bases, in that order; junction bases with no gene match: 15. The CDR3 consists of 19 residues. Germline CDR1 SQVTM, CDR2 ANQGSEA.

The table lists this clone with a count of one. This chain links TRBV4-1 with TRBJ2-5; TRBD1 is a possible D gene (6 bases). The V and J ends lost 0 bases and 6 bases respectively, with 17 bases between them. This CDR3 contains 16 residues. Looked up from germline, CDR1 is MGHRA and CDR2 is YSYEKL. The CDR3 coding sequence is TGCGCCAGCAGCCAAGATATTTCCGGCAGGGGAAAGACCCAGTACTTC. Protein sequence: CASSQDISGRGKTQYF.

The CDR3 region has the DNA TGCAGCGTTGCTAGCGACACCCCCTACGAGCAGTACTTC. It translates to CSVASDTPYEQYF. This chain joins TRBV29-1 and TRBJ2-7, with D perhaps TRBD2 (6 bases). V gave up 4 bases and J gave up 2 bases, with 12 bases separating them. CDR3 length equals 13 residues. The germline V gene encodes CDR1 SQVTM and CDR2 ANQGSEA.

The J gene is TRBJ2-7, the V gene TRBV11-2; D call uncertain. The CDR3 runs 12 residues. The V end lost 5 bases, the J end lost 0 bases, and 5 bases lay between the germline ends. Germline V gene lookup returns CDR1 SGHAT and CDR2 FQNNGV. The chain's CDR3 is CASSQASYEQYV. DNA for the CDR3: TGTGCCAGCAGCCAGGCCTCCTACGAGCAGTACGTC.

This chain joins TRBV5-4 and TRBJ1-2; D not resolved. Germline V gene sequence: CDR1 SGHNT, CDR2 YYREEE (reference sequence). V dropped 0 bases and J dropped 0 bases, with 12 bases sitting between them. The CDR3 extends over 16 amino acids. The CDR3 spells CASSLDLESANYGYTF. For the CDR3, the DNA is TGTGCCAGCAGCTTGGATTTAGAGTCGGCTAACTATGGCTACACCTTC.

By sample share, this clone is medium-sized. The CDR3 protein is CASSVYGTSGSYNEQFF. Here the CDR3 DNA reads TGTGCCAGCAGCGTATATGGGACTAGCGGTTCTTACAATGAGCAGTTCTTC. The V and J genes are TRBV5-5 and TRBJ2-1, with 11 positions matching TRBD2. CDR1 and CDR2 (germline): SGHKS, YYEKEE (reference sequence). This CDR3 has 17 residues. The ends lost 4 bases at V and 4 bases at J; junction bases unmatched: 10.

The CDR3 bases are TGTGCCAGCAGCAGCCAGCGGGAGGCAAAGACCCAGTACTTC. As protein: CASSSQREAKTQYF. The genes are TRBV9 and TRBJ2-5; TRBD2 agrees at 9 bases. Per germline, CDR1 SGDLS and CDR2 YYNGEE. Unmatched junction bases numbered 7, after V lost 4 bases and J lost 6 bases. CDR3 length: 14 residues.

The chain has TRBV7-9 and TRBJ1-2; maybe TRBD1 (5 bases). Per the germline V gene, CDR1 is SEHNR and CDR2 is FQNEAQ (reference sequence). There are 13 residues in the CDR3. The ends were cut back, 2 bases at V and 6 bases at J, with 10 bases in the middle. The CDR3 protein is CASSLQQADGYTF. CDR3 DNA sequence: TGTGCCAGCAGCTTACAACAGGCTGATGGCTACACCTTC.

The chain has TRBV30 and TRBJ1-2; weak D call: TRBD1 (5 bases). CDR3 length: 14 residues. Germline lookup yields CDR1 GTSNPN and CDR2 SVGIG (reference sequence). V was clipped by 2 bases and J by 2 bases, with 12 bases between them. CDR3 bases: TGTGCCTGGAGTTTGACGGGGGGGAACTATGGCTACACCTTC. Its translation is CAWSLTGGNYGYTF.

V is TRBV5-4 and J is TRBJ2-3; TRBD1 might be the D (5 bases). Germline values: CDR1 SGHNT, CDR2 YYREEE (reference sequence). The V end lost 4 bases, the J end lost 6 bases, and 15 bases lay between the germline ends. The CDR3 is 14 residues long. In nucleotides, the CDR3 is TGTGCCAGCAGCCGGACATCCCCGGCGGATACGCAGTATTTT. The encoded protein is CASSRTSPADTQYF. The whole variable domain, filled in from reference TRBV5-4 and TRBJ2-3, reads ETGVTQSPTHLIKTRGQQVTLRCSSQSGHNTVSWYQQALGQGPQFIFQYYREEENGRGNFPPRFSGLQFPNYSSELNVNALELDDSALYLCASSRTSPADTQYFGPGTRLTVL.

This clone occurred a few times. This chain uses TRBV19 with TRBJ2-7; a possible D gene is TRBD1 (6 bases). The V gene's germline CDR1 is LNHDA and CDR2 SQIVND (reference sequence). V lost 5 bases and J lost 1, with 9 bases in between. This CDR3 comprises 13 residues. In DNA, the CDR3 is TGTGCCAGTAGTTATCAGGGGTCCTACGAGCAGTACTTC. Its protein is CASSYQGSYEQYF.

The V gene is TRBV9, the J gene TRBJ2-7; D is undetermined. V dropped 3 bases and J dropped 0 bases, with 16 bases sitting between them. The CDR3 loop spans 16 amino acids. CDR1 SGDLS and CDR2 YYNGEE come from the germline V gene. This CDR3 reads CASSAWAGASSYEQYF. The CDR3 nucleotides read TGTGCCAGCAGCGCCTGGGCAGGTGCCAGCTCCTACGAGCAGTACTTC.

This clone was found once. The chain is built from TRBV13 and TRBJ1-6; 8 bases line up with TRBD1. Germline V gene lookup returns CDR1 PRHDT and CDR2 FYEKMQ (reference sequence). The CDR3 sequence is 14 residues long. V was pared by 4 bases and J by 8 bases, with 4 bases of the junction left unmatched. The CDR3 DNA reads TGTGCCAGCAGCTCCAGGGGGCGGGATTCACCCCTCCACTTT. It translates to CASSSRGRDSPLHF.

CDR3 in amino acids: CASSVYGGNYGYTF. The CDR3 DNA follows: TGTGCCAGCAGCGTCTACGGCGGGAACTATGGCTACACCTTC. The V and J genes are TRBV9 and TRBJ1-2; D ambiguous. CDR1 is SGDLS and CDR2 is YYNGEE in the germline V gene. V was pared by 2 bases and J by 2 bases, with 10 bases between. This CDR3 has 14 amino acids.

The gene calls are TRBV28 and TRBJ1-4, with D possibly being TRBD1 (5 bases). Germline lookup yields CDR1 MDHEN and CDR2 SYDVKM. The CDR3 contains 16 residues. With 3 bases removed from V and 8 bases from J, the gap between germline ends came to 19 bases. This CDR3 is CASSFYRQPTEEKLFF. The CDR3 bases are TGTGCCAGCAGTTTCTACCGACAGCCGACCGAGGAAAAACTGTTTTTT.